This T cell receptor beta chain comes out of a study of cytomegalovirus exposure and HLA in healthy donors. The PCR contained 60 Vbeta and 13 Jbeta primers. The method was immunoSEQ multiplex PCR; TCRdb's version includes in-frame clones alone and lacks a portion of them. This sample has about 150,000 clones, with roughly three quarters found just once. Germline CDR1 GTSNPN, CDR2 SVGIG (reference sequence). V shed 3 bases and J 5 bases; nucleotides not matched to a gene: 11. The CDR3 is 17 amino acids. This chain connects TRBV30 to TRBJ2-2, with 11 bases identical to TRBD2. This receptor was taken from a man aged 25 to 45 in good health and CMV-seropositive. The sequenced material came from PBMCs. The CDR3 reads CAWSGVAGGPWTGELFF. The CDR3 nucleotides are TGTGCCTGGAGCGGGGTAGCGGGGGGGCCGTGGACCGGGGAGCTGTTTTTT.